This T cell receptor beta chain is from a study of T cell responses to AZD1222 COVID-19 vaccine. Study observations and caveats: Donor demographics were predominantly white British with a female majority; clonal diversity may be underestimated. Repertoires were obtained only post-peak T cell response.

Some clones are missing from TCRdb's copy, which holds only in-frame ones; the method was immunoSEQ multiplex PCR. The data hold 100,000 to 130,000 clones, with approximately 89% observed a single time. This CDR3 comprises 13 residues. The V gene's germline CDR1 is SGHAT and CDR2 FQNNGV. V was cut by 5 bases and J by 2 bases, with 9 bases left in between. This clone has only one observation. Its cognate antigen is unknown. The rearrangement uses TRBV11-2 and TRBJ1-2; D is unresolved. This sample comprised peripheral blood, obtained on day 0 of MenACWY control vaccination. The clonotype originates from an adult in good health. The CDR3 protein is CASSRDMNYGYTF. The CDR3 coding sequence is TGTGCCAGCAGCCGAGACATGAACTATGGCTACACCTTC. Together with reference TRBV11-2 and TRBJ1-2, the CDR3 gives the full variable domain: EAGVAQSPRYKIIEKRQSVAFWCNPISGHATLYWYQQILGQGPKLLIQFQNNGVVDDSQLPKDRFSAERLKGVDSTLKIQPAKLEDSAVYLCASSRDMNYGYTFGSGTRLTVV.